Following are 17 T cell receptor beta chains from one sample sequenced in a study of response to subunit inactivated influenza vaccine. MiXCR, run by TCRdb on the RT-PCR reads, gives a single entry per CDR3 protein. Found here are some 600,000 distinct CDR3 sequences, 12% to 15% of them singletons; the top ten hold approximately 7.6%. The sequences come from PBMCs from blood, collected roughly 2 weeks before vaccination. The receptors originated from a man aged 45 to 65 who received an inactivated influenza vaccine.

This clonotype has just a few counts. The chain is built from TRBV20-1 and TRBJ2-5, with TRBD1 identical over 7 bases. This CDR3 contains 14 residues. The ends lost 6 bases at V and 7 bases at J; junction bases unmatched: 14. The germline V gene has CDR1 DFQATT and CDR2 SNEGSKA (reference sequence). The CDR3 reads CSAATGVVRGTQYF. The CDR3 nucleotides are TGCAGTGCCGCAACAGGGGTGGTCAGAGGGACCCAGTACTTC.

This clonotype was observed a handful of times. J is TRBJ2-1 and V is TRBV6-5, with TRBD1 matching over 8 bases. The CDR3 loop spans 15 amino acids. Trimming took 4 bases from V and 8 from J; bases not matched to a gene: 10. Germline V lookup: CDR1 MNHEY, CDR2 SVGAGI. CDR3 bases: TGTGCCAGCAGTTCTCCCGACAGGGGCATCGATGAGCAGTTCTTC. Translation: CASSSPDRGIDEQFF.

This clonotype has a handful of counts. This sequence joins TRBV11-2 and TRBJ2-2; D is undetermined. The V end was cut by 4 bases, the J end by 5 bases, with 14 bases between. The CDR3 has 15 amino acids. Germline V gene lookup returns CDR1 SGHAT and CDR2 FQNNGV. As DNA, the CDR3 is TGTGCCAGCAGCTCGACACCCCCGAGGACCGGGGAGCTGTTTTTT. Translating gives CASSSTPPRTGELFF. Combining the CDR3 with reference TRBV11-2 and TRBJ2-2 gives the whole variable domain EAGVAQSPRYKIIEKRQSVAFWCNPISGHATLYWYQQILGQGPKLLIQFQNNGVVDDSQLPKDRFSAERLKGVDSTLKIQPAKLEDSAVYLCASSSTPPRTGELFFGEGSRLTVL.

The rearrangement uses TRBV6-1 and TRBJ2-7, with 9 positions matching TRBD1. Germline V CDR1 and CDR2: MNHNS, SASEGT. V dropped 5 bases and J dropped 0; count of bases not matched to a gene: 5. This CDR3 contains 15 residues. CDR3 nucleotide sequence: TGTGCCAGCAGTACCGGGACAGGGAACTCCTACGAGCAGTACTTC. Translating it yields CASSTGTGNSYEQYF.

The V gene is TRBV12-3 or TRBV12-4, the J gene TRBJ1-3; D is unresolved. Trimming removed 6 bases from V and 6 bases from J, with 9 bases in between. The CDR3 extends over 12 amino acids. The CDR3 DNA reads TGTGCCAGCAGCTCCCACTCAAACACCATATATTTT. It specifies CASSSHSNTIYF.

The chain has TRBV7-2 and TRBJ2-7; 9 positions agree with TRBD2. The germline V gene has CDR1 SGHTA and CDR2 FQGNSA. J was trimmed by 3 bases and V by 4 bases; bases with no gene match: 7. The CDR3 has 15 residues. The CDR3 DNA reads as TGTGCCAGCAGCTCCGCGGGACTAGCTGGCTACGAGCAGTACTTC. Translation gives CASSSAGLAGYEQYF. The variable domain in full, with the rest retrieved from reference TRBV7-2 and TRBJ2-7, is GAGVSQSPSNKVTEKGKDVELRCDPISGHTALYWYRQSLGQGLEFLIYFQGNSAPDKSGLPSDRFSAERTGGSVSTLTIQRTQQEDSAVYLCASSSAGLAGYEQYFGPGTRLTVT.

The chain couples TRBV6-6 to TRBJ1-5; unclear D gene. Between the trimmed V and J ends, which lost 7 bases and 5 bases, there was a span of 9 bases. Looked up from germline, CDR1 is MNHNY and CDR2 is SVGAGI (reference sequence). The CDR3 sequence is 12 residues long. This CDR3 reads CASNNRDQPQHF. CDR3 DNA sequence: TGTGCCAGCAACAACAGAGATCAGCCCCAGCATTTT.

This clonotype was detected only a few times. The chain joins TRBV21-1 to TRBJ2-7; the table calls TRBD1, which could not be checked here. TRBV21-1 is annotated as a pseudogene. The CDR3 has 16 amino acids. The CDR3 loop is CASSLPGQGPFYEQYF. The CDR3 DNA is TGTGCCAGCAGCTTACCGGGACAGGGGCCCTTCTACGAGCAGTACTTC.

The CDR3, as DNA: TGCAGTGCTAGAGATCGCAGGGGGTCCTTCTACGAGCAGTACTTC. Its protein product is CSARDRRGSFYEQYF. The V gene is TRBV20-1, the J gene TRBJ2-7; 7 bases align to TRBD1. The V gene end was trimmed by 0 bases and the J gene end by 3 bases; junction bases not matched to a gene: 8. Germline V gene lookup returns CDR1 DFQATT and CDR2 SNEGSKA (reference sequence). This CDR3 has 15 amino acids.

There are a few counts of this clonotype. This chain links TRBV9 with TRBJ2-5; D may be TRBD1 or TRBD2 (5 bases each). CDR1 and CDR2 from the germline V gene are SGDLS and YYNGEE. The CDR3 length is 15 residues. V lost 4 bases and J 4 bases, leaving 17 bases between the germline ends. CDR3: CASSLGTMVGETQYF. DNA of the CDR3: TGTGCCAGCAGCCTCGGGACGATGGTGGGAGAGACCCAGTACTTC.

This clonotype has just a few counts. This chain joins TRBV11-2 and TRBJ2-3; D may be TRBD1 or TRBD2 (6 bases each). CDR1 and CDR2 from the germline V gene are SGHAT and FQNNGV. V gave up 0 bases and J gave up 1 base, with 14 bases separating them. The CDR3 is 17 residues long. The CDR3 sequence is CASSLEGWGARTDTQYF. Here the CDR3 DNA reads TGTGCCAGCAGCTTAGAAGGTTGGGGGGCGCGCACAGATACGCAGTATTTT.

This clonotype has more than one count but fewer than ten. V gene TRBV27 combines with J gene TRBJ2-7; no reliable D call. The germline gives CDR1 MNHEY, CDR2 SMNVEV (reference sequence). CDR3 size: 12 residues. V lost 6 bases and J 4 bases, leaving 10 bases between the germline ends. This CDR3 reads CASRASLYEQYF. CDR3 DNA: TGTGCCAGCAGGGCGTCCTTATACGAGCAGTACTTC.

The chain is built from TRBV20-1 and TRBJ2-1, with 8 bases aligning to TRBD2. V trimming: 5 bases; J trimming: 5 bases; junction bases outside the gene matches: 8. Germline V gene sequence: CDR1 DFQATT, CDR2 SNEGSKA (reference sequence). This CDR3 contains 14 residues. The CDR3 reads CSALAGGTDNEQFF. CDR3 coding DNA: TGCAGTGCTCTCGCGGGGGGCACAGACAATGAGCAGTTCTTC.

Ten or more counts support this clonotype. The rearrangement joins TRBV24-1 to TRBJ2-2; D gene uncertain. CDR3 size: 14 residues. Germline V gene sequence: CDR1 KGHDR, CDR2 SFDVKD. V gave up 5 bases and J gave up 5 bases, with 11 bases separating them. DNA for the CDR3: TGTGCCACCAGTGGCGAAGCCCGTACCGGGGAGCTGTTTTTT. Residues: CATSGEARTGELFF.

Only a few counts were recorded for this clonotype. This rearrangement joins TRBV29-1 to TRBJ1-1; unclear D gene. V lost 4 bases and J 4 bases, leaving 10 bases between the germline ends. Germline loops: CDR1 SQVTM, CDR2 ANQGSEA. The CDR3 extends over 12 amino acids. For the CDR3, the DNA is TGCAGCGTTGGTTCGTGGGCCACTGAAGCTTTCTTT. This sequence encodes CSVGSWATEAFF.

The chain couples TRBV10-3 to TRBJ1-2; D ambiguous. Trimming took 6 bases from V and 0 from J, leaving 11 bases between them. CDR3 length equals 14 residues. Germline V CDR1 and CDR2: ENHRY, SYGVKD. The CDR3 loop is CAISAERANYGYTF. The CDR3 DNA sequence: TGTGCCATCAGCGCGGAGAGGGCTAACTATGGCTACACCTTC.

The CDR3 is CAISEIAGLSYEQYF. The CDR3 DNA follows: TGTGCCATCAGTGAAATAGCAGGTCTGTCGTACGAGCAGTACTTC. V is TRBV10-3 and J is TRBJ2-7; D remains ambiguous. The length of the CDR3 is 15 residues. V was trimmed by 3 bases and J by 4 bases, leaving 16 bases between them. CDR1 is ENHRY and CDR2 is SYGVKD in the germline V gene.